This T cell receptor (beta chain) was captured in a study of T cell clones after liver transplantation. Study results and limitations: A larger donor-reactive than third-party decline suggested partial antigen-specific deletion. These preliminary findings come from unstandardized post-transplant sampling times.

The CDR3 extends over 13 amino acids. Germline V gene sequence: CDR1 PRHDT, CDR2 FYEKMQ (reference sequence). Trimming took 6 bases from V and 2 from J, leaving 10 bases between them. Using immunoSEQ multiplex PCR, the repertoire was profiled, and TCRdb retains in-frame clones only, with some absent. The sample records 20,000 to 30,000 clones, roughly 69% being singletons. Comments on this clone: What it recognizes is unknown.

This clonotype originated in a human donor who received a liver transplant. Sequencing used CD4+ T cells from blood, obtained before liver transplant. The rearrangement links TRBV13 to TRBJ1-1; the D is unclear. CDR3 nucleotide sequence: TGTGCCAGCAGATCGACCGTAAACACTGAAGCTTTCTTT. Its protein product is CASRSTVNTEAFF.